One and the same sample provided the 10 T cell receptor beta chains below, sequenced in a study of blood T cell repertoires in COVID-19. The assay was immunoSEQ multiplex PCR, and TCRdb's table has in-frame clones only and misses some. This sample has roughly 250,000 clones, with around nine tenths found just once. The sequenced sample was PBMCs or T cells enriched from blood (not recorded which). The receptors shown here come from a woman aged 45-65 years who had recovered from COVID-19.

The V call is TRBV7-2, the J call TRBJ2-7; 9 positions agree with TRBD2. The germline CDR1 and CDR2 sequences are SGHTA and FQGNSA. CDR3 length: 18 residues. J was trimmed by 1 base and V by 4 bases; bases with no gene match: 14. DNA of the CDR3: TGTGCCAGCAGCTACCAGACTAGCGGAAACCATAGGTCCTACGAGCAGTACTTC. This codes for CASSYQTSGNHRSYEQYF.

In nucleotides, the CDR3 is TGTGCCTGGAGCCGGCGGGACCCGTTGGATGAGCAGTTCTTC. Translating gives CAWSRRDPLDEQFF. This chain joins TRBV30 and TRBJ2-1, with D possibly TRBD2 on 6 matching bases. Trimming left V 3 bases short and J 8 bases short, with 17 bases between. This CDR3 comprises 14 residues. Per the germline V gene, CDR1 is GTSNPN and CDR2 is SVGIG (reference sequence).

The chain joins TRBV9 to TRBJ1-1, with a possible D match to TRBD1 (5 bases). Trimming removed 2 bases from V and 7 bases from J, with 12 bases in between. The CDR3 length is 13 residues. Germline V gene lookup returns CDR1 SGDLS and CDR2 YYNGEE. The chain's CDR3 is CASSVVRQGEAFF. The CDR3 DNA sequence: TGTGCCAGCAGCGTGGTTCGTCAGGGTGAAGCTTTCTTT. Full variable domain (rest looked up from reference TRBV9 and TRBJ1-1): DSGVTQTPKHLITATGQRVTLRCSPRSGDLSVYWYQQSLDQGLQFLIQYYNGEERAKGNILERFSAQQFPDLHSELNLSSLELGDSALYFCASSVVRQGEAFFGQGTRLTVV.

V and J are TRBV7-2 and TRBJ1-2; the D is unclear. Between the trimmed V and J ends, which lost 7 bases and 4 bases, there was a span of 16 bases. CDR3 size: 14 residues. The V gene's germline CDR1 is SGHTA and CDR2 FQGNSA. The CDR3 coding sequence is TGTGCCAGCACCTCCCGTGGAGGTTTCTATGGCTACACCTTC. Amino acids: CASTSRGGFYGYTF.

The V call is TRBV7-9, the J call TRBJ2-1; TRBD2 matches 13 bases. Unmatched junction bases numbered 7, after V lost 5 bases and J lost 6 bases. This CDR3 is 16 amino acids long. Germline V gene sequence: CDR1 SEHNR, CDR2 FQNEAQ (reference sequence). The CDR3 sequence: CASSPGLAGITNEQFF. Here the CDR3 DNA reads TGTGCCAGCAGCCCGGGACTAGCGGGAATTACCAATGAGCAGTTCTTC. Variable domain in full (rest from reference TRBV7-9 and TRBJ2-1): DTGVSQNPRHKITKRGQNVTFRCDPISEHNRLYWYRQTLGQGPEFLTYFQNEAQLEKSRLLSDRFSAERPKGSFSTLEIQRTEQGDSAMYLCASSPGLAGITNEQFFGPGTRLTVL.

This rearrangement joins TRBV6-6 to TRBJ1-2; TRBD1 matches 9 bases. The germline gives CDR1 MNHNY, CDR2 SVGAGI (reference sequence). Trimming cost V 4 bases and J 7 bases; bases outside gene matches: 7. This CDR3 is built from 14 residues. The CDR3 nucleotides read TGTGCCAGCAGTTTCAGCGGGACAGGGTTTGGCTACACCTTC. As protein: CASSFSGTGFGYTF.

The rearrangement joins TRBV19 to TRBJ1-1; possibly TRBD1 for D (6 bases). This CDR3 has 15 residues. The germline CDR1 and CDR2 sequences are LNHDA and SQIVND (reference sequence). V shed 3 bases and J shed 0 bases, with 11 bases lying between them. This chain's CDR3 is CASSIRDIMNTEAFF. The CDR3 DNA reads TGTGCCAGTAGTATCCGGGACATCATGAACACTGAAGCTTTCTTT.

V is TRBV6-5 and J is TRBJ2-7, with TRBD2 as a possible D gene (6 bases). The V gene lost 11 bases and the J gene lost 3 bases, with 20 bases spanning the gap. The CDR3 has 14 amino acids. Germline-derived CDR1 and CDR2 are MNHEY and SVGAGI. The CDR3 nucleotides read TGTGCCTTACAAGGACGGGGGAAAAACTACGAGCAGTACTTC. It yields the protein CALQGRGKNYEQYF.

This chain joins TRBV10-3 and TRBJ2-7; 9 bases map to TRBD2. This CDR3 is 15 amino acids long. Losses at the gene ends were 0 bases for V and 4 bases for J; bases not matched to a gene: 4. The germline V gene encodes CDR1 ENHRY and CDR2 SYGVKD. The CDR3 bases are TGTGCCATCAGTGAGTCATTAGCGGGAGTATACGAGCAGTACTTC. Its translation is CAISESLAGVYEQYF.

As regards this clone: It is likely a read error, because the conserved phenylalanine at the end of the CDR3 is missing. Because the CDR3's place on the DNA is in doubt, the DNA is left out and the CDR3 is given as listed by TCRdb. CDR3 amino acids: CATSRDRGTGFGVM. This rearrangement joins TRBV15 to TRBJ1-5; the table calls TRBD1, which could not be checked here. The CDR3 is 14 residues long, counting both termini. Germline-derived CDR1 and CDR2 are LNHNV and YYDKDF (reference sequence).